This TCR beta chain was sequenced for a study of control samples from healthy donors and cancer patients. The ends were cut back, 8 bases at V and 0 bases at J, with 8 bases in the middle. The CDR3 runs 13 residues. Per germline, CDR1 SGHAT and CDR2 FQNNGV. TCRdb's copy holds only in-frame clones and misses some; the assay was immunoSEQ multiplex PCR. The sample has 100,000 to 150,000 clones, just over 90% seen once. The sequence derives from a man aged 50 to 59 with head and neck cancer. This chain connects TRBV11-2 to TRBJ2-4; D remains unclear. The material sequenced was PBMCs. The CDR3 DNA is TGTGCCAGCCGGACCTTAGCCAAAAACATTCAGTACTTC. This codes for CASRTLAKNIQYF.